A selection of T cell receptor beta chains follows, all from one sample in a study of blood T cell repertoires in COVID-19. Here immunoSEQ multiplex PCR was the method, and the copy in TCRdb shows in-frame clones only, minus some. The data contain 150,000 to 200,000 clones, approximately 88% of them seen just once; the ten biggest clones take up 10% to 15%. The specimen was PBMCs or T cells enriched from blood (not recorded which). These receptors came from a woman aged 60-70 years who had recovered from COVID-19. Both conserved end residues are part of each CDR3. Each record gives: D gene, V gene, clone size, J gene, CDR3 protein, CDR3 DNA. D genes are given only for firm matches. Only part of the rows carry a size: once, few, many, or a class if the clone is expanded.

D: NA
V: TRBV18
size: NA
J: TRBJ1-5
CDR3: CASSPTGHSNQHQHF
DNA: TGTGCCAGCTCACCCACGGGACATAGCAATCAGCACCAGCATTTT

D: TRBD1
V: TRBV18
size: NA
J: TRBJ2-2
CDR3: CASSTGSTGELFF
DNA: TGTGCCAGCTCGACAGGGAGCACCGGGGAGCTGTTTTTT

D: NA
V: TRBV28
size: NA
J: TRBJ1-3
CDR3: CASSRITGKTGNTIYF
DNA: TGTGCCAGCAGTCGCATAACAGGGAAAACTGGAAACACCATATATTTT

D: NA
V: TRBV11-2
size: NA
J: TRBJ2-2
CDR3: CASSLFQGRDTGELFF
DNA: TGTGCCAGCAGCCTCTTCCAGGGGCGGGACACCGGGGAGCTGTTTTTT

D: TRBD2
V: TRBV18
size: NA
J: TRBJ2-7
CDR3: CASSRQRAGGLNSYEQYF
DNA: TGTGCCAGCTCACGCCAGAGGGCGGGAGGGTTAAACTCCTACGAGCAGTACTTC

D: TRBD1
V: TRBV10-1
size: NA
J: TRBJ1-1
CDR3: CASSTQGEDEAFF
DNA: TGCGCCAGCAGTACTCAGGGGGAGGATGAAGCTTTCTTT

D: NA
V: TRBV15
size: NA
J: TRBJ2-1
CDR3: CATSRGVRSNEQFF
DNA: TGTGCCACCAGCAGAGGGGTGCGGAGTAATGAGCAGTTCTTC

D: NA
V: TRBV2
size: NA
J: TRBJ1-2
CDR3: CASSFEGTTVGGYTF
DNA: TGTGCCAGCAGTTTTGAGGGCACCACAGTTGGTGGCTACACCTTC

D: TRBD1
V: TRBV28
size: NA
J: TRBJ1-1
CDR3: CASRHPTGAGGAFF
DNA: TGTGCCAGCCGACACCCAACAGGGGCCGGCGGGGCTTTCTTT

D: NA
V: TRBV7-9
size: NA
J: TRBJ2-3
CDR3: CASSSNRFFTDTQYF
DNA: TGTGCCAGCAGCTCGAACAGGTTTTTCACAGATACGCAGTATTTT

D: NA
V: TRBV5-1
size: NA
J: TRBJ2-1
CDR3: CASSRQSSDNEQFF
DNA: TGCGCCAGCAGCCGTCAGTCTAGCGACAATGAGCAGTTCTTC

D: TRBD2
V: TRBV19
size: NA
J: TRBJ2-1
CDR3: CATRRGELYNEQFF
DNA: TGTGCCACCCGACGGGGGGAGCTCTACAATGAGCAGTTCTTC

D: TRBD1
V: TRBV2
size: NA
J: TRBJ1-5
CDR3: CASSIIDRGGQPQHF
DNA: TGTGCCAGCAGTATTATTGACAGGGGAGGCCAGCCCCAGCATTTT

D: NA
V: TRBV5-1
size: NA
J: TRBJ1-2
CDR3: CASSLDVGGIGYTF
DNA: TGCGCCAGCAGCTTGGATGTAGGGGGTATCGGCTACACCTTC

D: TRBD1
V: TRBV10-2
size: NA
J: TRBJ1-2
CDR3: CASSPTGVNGYTF
DNA: TGCGCCAGCAGCCCGACAGGGGTGAATGGCTACACCTTC

D: NA
V: TRBV5-1
size: NA
J: TRBJ1-6
CDR3: CASSLGERSNSPLHF
DNA: TGCGCCAGCAGCTTAGGTGAAAGGAGCAATTCACCCCTCCACTTT

D: NA
V: TRBV10-3
size: once
J: TRBJ1-1
CDR3: CAIRQQAEAFF
DNA: TGTGCCATCAGGCAACAGGCTGAAGCTTTCTTT

D: NA
V: TRBV6-5
size: NA
J: TRBJ1-1
CDR3: CAAPRYASMNTEAFF
DNA: TGTGCCGCCCCTCGGTATGCTTCCATGAACACTGAAGCTTTCTTT

D: NA
V: TRBV19
size: NA
J: TRBJ1-3
CDR3: CASSFPGDPGTIYF
DNA: TGTGCCAGTAGTTTCCCGGGGGACCCCGGCACCATATATTTT

D: NA
V: TRBV20-1
size: NA
J: TRBJ1-4
CDR3: CSASGGILNEKLFF
DNA: TGCAGTGCTAGTGGAGGGATCCTTAATGAAAAACTGTTTTTT

D: TRBD1
V: TRBV18
size: NA
J: TRBJ1-2
CDR3: CASSRNQGADYGYTF
DNA: TGTGCCAGCTCCAGAAACCAGGGGGCTGACTATGGCTACACCTTC

D: TRBD1
V: TRBV3-1/TRBV3-2
size: few
J: TRBJ1-2
CDR3: CASSPGTGAPLTGYTF
DNA: TGTGCCAGCAGCCCCGGGACAGGGGCCCCCCTTACTGGCTACACCTTC

D: TRBD1
V: TRBV27
size: medium-sized
J: TRBJ1-5
CDR3: CASSLYDGTGGQPQHF
DNA: TGTGCCAGCAGTTTATACGACGGGACAGGGGGGCAGCCCCAGCATTTT

D: NA
V: TRBV18
size: once
J: TRBJ1-4
CDR3: CASSPPGRQLNEKLFF
DNA: TGTGCCAGCTCACCGCCAGGTAGACAACTTAATGAAAAACTGTTTTTT

D: TRBD2
V: TRBV30
size: NA
J: TRBJ2-3
CDR3: CAWSVRGGRTDTQYF
DNA: TGTGCCTGGAGTGTACGCGGGGGGCGCACAGATACGCAGTATTTT

D: TRBD2
V: TRBV6-4
size: NA
J: TRBJ2-5
CDR3: CASSDSNLAGGQETQYF
DNA: TGTGCCAGCAGTGACTCGAACTTAGCGGGGGGGCAAGAGACCCAGTACTTC